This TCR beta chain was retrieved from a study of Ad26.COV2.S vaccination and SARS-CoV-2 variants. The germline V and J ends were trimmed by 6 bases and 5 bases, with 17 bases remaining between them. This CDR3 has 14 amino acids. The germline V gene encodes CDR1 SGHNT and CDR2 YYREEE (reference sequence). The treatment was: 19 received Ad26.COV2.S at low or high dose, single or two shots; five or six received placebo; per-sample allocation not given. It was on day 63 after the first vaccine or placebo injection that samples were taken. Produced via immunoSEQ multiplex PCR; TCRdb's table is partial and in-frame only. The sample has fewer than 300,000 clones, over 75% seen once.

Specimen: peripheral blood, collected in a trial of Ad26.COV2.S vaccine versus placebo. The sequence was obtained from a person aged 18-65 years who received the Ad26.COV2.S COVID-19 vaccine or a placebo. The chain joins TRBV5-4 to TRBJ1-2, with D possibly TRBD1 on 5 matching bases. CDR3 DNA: TGTGCCAGCAACCCTGGCAGGGAAACGTATGGCTACACCTTC. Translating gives CASNPGRETYGYTF.